This T cell receptor (beta chain) was found in a study of T-cell memory formation after mild COVID-19. This clonotype came up a few times. Its target is not known. A read error may produce the germline difference seen at one junction end. TCRdb reanalysed the 5' RACE reads using MiXCR and keeps one entry per CDR3 protein. The profile shows around 200,000 distinct CDR3 sequences, roughly a tenth of them singletons. General observations from the study: Balance between CD4 and CD8 was seen in clones contracting day 15 to 85, and a CD4+ lean was seen in later expanders. The second-wave clones peaking on day 37 were not confirmed as SARS-CoV-2-specific.

The CDR3 has 13 residues. Germline V gene lookup returns CDR1 MDHEN and CDR2 SYDVKM. The sequencing input was PBMCs or a T cell subset sorted from them (not recorded which). The rearrangement joins TRBV28 to TRBJ1-2, with D unresolved. The receptor was derived from a man between 18 and 29 years old who had mild COVID-19 (a few samples of this study predate the infection). Cell type and time point are not known. The CDR3: CASRAPSNHGYTF. The CDR3 DNA reads as TGTGCCAGCAGGGCCCCAAGTAACCATGGCTACACCTTC.